These 21 T cell receptor beta chains share one sample of origin, sequenced in a study of OX40 agonist ivuxolimab in advanced cancers. The library was built by means of the immunoSEQ multiplex PCR assay. TCRdb's version of the immuneACCESS table is confined to in-frame rearrangements and falls short of the full clone set. An unresolved V gene accounts for under half of the shortfall where checked; the remainder is of unknown origin. Recorded for this sample are more than 55,000 clones; 80% to 95% of them occurred a single time. Roughly 13% of the sample comes from the top ten. This sample comprised CD4+ or CD8+ T cells sorted from blood, obtained in a trial of the OX40 agonist ivuxolimab. These receptors were obtained from an adult with an advanced solid tumor such as melanoma, head and neck, liver or kidney cancer.

The V and J genes are TRBV4-3 and TRBJ2-7; 12 bases are a match to TRBD2. Germline assignment: CDR1 LGHNA and CDR2 YSLEER. This CDR3 contains 16 residues. V shed 3 bases, J shed 4 bases, and the junction held 7 bases outside the gene matches. The CDR3 protein is CASSHTALAGGYEQYF. The CDR3 bases are TGCGCCAGCAGCCACACCGCGCTAGCGGGAGGGTACGAGCAGTACTTC.

The gene calls are TRBV9 and TRBJ1-2, with a tentative D call TRBD1 (6 bases). This CDR3 contains 13 residues. The ends were cut back, 0 bases at V and 4 bases at J, with 7 bases in the middle. The germline V gene has CDR1 SGDLS and CDR2 YYNGEE. CDR3 region: CASSVEDSYGYTF. As DNA, the CDR3 is TGTGCCAGCAGCGTAGAGGACAGCTATGGCTACACCTTC.

The chain combines TRBV7-8 with TRBJ2-7; no reliable D call. This CDR3 contains 13 residues. V was shortened by 8 bases and J by 3 bases, with 14 bases between the two germline ends. Germline V gene lookup returns CDR1 SGHVS and CDR2 FQNEAQ. CDR3 DNA sequence: TGTGCCAGCGTACCCCTAGGTTACTACGAGCAGTACTTC. Its translation is CASVPLGYYEQYF.

The genes are TRBV7-9 and TRBJ2-1; the match to TRBD1 covers 10 bases. With 5 bases clipped from V and 3 bases from J, the junction kept 7 bases outside the gene matches. The CDR3 length is 16 residues. Germline V lookup: CDR1 SEHNR, CDR2 FQNEAQ (reference sequence). CDR3 sequence (DNA): TGTGCCAGCAGCCCCCCGGGACAGGGGCGCTACAATGAGCAGTTCTTC. Translation: CASSPPGQGRYNEQFF.

This clone was recorded once. The V call is TRBV9, the J call TRBJ1-1; D remains ambiguous. V was trimmed by 4 bases and J by 2 bases, leaving 15 bases between them. Germline V gene sequence: CDR1 SGDLS, CDR2 YYNGEE. This CDR3 spans 15 amino acids. The CDR3 sequence: CASSPSRVANTEAFF. CDR3 in DNA: TGTGCCAGCAGCCCCAGTAGGGTAGCTAACACTGAAGCTTTCTTT.

The gene calls are TRBV10-3 and TRBJ1-1, with D unclear. With 3 bases removed from V and 2 bases from J, the gap between germline ends came to 1 base. The CDR3 length is 11 residues. The germline V gene encodes CDR1 ENHRY and CDR2 SYGVKD. The CDR3 sequence is CAISENTEAFF. CDR3 coding DNA: TGTGCCATCAGTGAAAACACTGAAGCTTTCTTT.

The V call is TRBV4-3, the J call TRBJ1-4; D perhaps matches TRBD1 (5 bases). The germline V gene encodes CDR1 LGHNA and CDR2 YSLEER. Trimming pared 2 bases from V and 6 bases from J, leaving 16 bases between. The CDR3 sequence is 16 residues long. CDR3 nucleotides: TGCGCCAGCAGCCAAAAAGGGGCTGGGACGGATGAAAAACTGTTTTTT. It codes for CASSQKGAGTDEKLFF.

This clone occurred once. V gene TRBV7-9 combines with J gene TRBJ2-7; TRBD1 agrees at 7 bases. Looked up from germline, CDR1 is SEHNR and CDR2 is FQNEAQ (reference sequence). The CDR3 loop spans 15 amino acids. V shed 4 bases and J 7 bases; nucleotides not matched to a gene: 13. CDR3: CASSSTNDRDEEQYF. CDR3 DNA sequence: TGTGCCAGCAGCTCAACAAACGACAGGGATGAAGAGCAGTACTTC.

This clone occurred once. The V call is TRBV4-1, the J call TRBJ1-2; a weak D match, TRBD1 (6 bases). Trimming stripped 1 base from V and 4 bases from J, with 13 bases between. Germline CDR1 reads MGHRA; CDR2 reads YSYEKL. The CDR3 covers 15 residues. CDR3 loop: CASSQVIAGVYGYTF. CDR3 in DNA: TGCGCCAGCAGCCAAGTCATTGCAGGGGTCTATGGCTACACCTTC.

This clone was counted once. CDR3 loop: CASSLDRRMPTGELFF. DNA for the CDR3: TGTGCCAGCAGCTTAGATCGCCGCATGCCCACCGGGGAGCTGTTTTTT. The chain links TRBV11-2 to TRBJ2-2; D gene unclear. This CDR3 has 16 residues. Germline lookup yields CDR1 SGHAT and CDR2 FQNNGV. V gave up 0 bases and J gave up 4 bases, with 12 bases separating them.

The chain employs TRBV9 and TRBJ2-5; possibly TRBD2 for D (6 bases). Trimming left V 3 bases short and J 5 bases short, with 14 bases between. The CDR3 runs 14 residues. From germline, CDR1 is SGDLS and CDR2 YYNGEE. The CDR3 region has the DNA TGTGCCAGCAGCGGTAGCGGTCGAGTGGAGACCCAGTACTTC. Protein product: CASSGSGRVETQYF.

V is TRBV9 and J is TRBJ2-1, with 8 bases that match TRBD1. The J segment lost 2 bases and the V segment lost 3 bases, leaving 7 bases of the junction unmatched. The germline gives CDR1 SGDLS, CDR2 YYNGEE. The CDR3 consists of 16 residues. This chain's CDR3 is CASSAPTGEAYNEQFF. Here the CDR3 DNA reads TGTGCCAGCAGCGCACCGACAGGGGAGGCCTACAATGAGCAGTTCTTC.

This clone occurred once. The J gene is TRBJ2-2, the V gene TRBV15; D is possibly TRBD1 or TRBD2 (5 bases each). Germline CDR1 LNHNV, CDR2 YYDKDF (reference sequence). The length of the CDR3 is 15 residues. Trimming cost V 5 bases and J 3 bases, with 13 bases left between them. The CDR3 DNA reads as TGTGCCACCAGCGGCCGGGACGGGTACACCGGGGAGCTGTTTTTT. Translation: CATSGRDGYTGELFF.

The chain couples TRBV19 to TRBJ1-3; possibly TRBD1 for D (5 bases). The V and J ends lost 3 bases and 4 bases respectively, with 16 bases between them. The germline gives CDR1 LNHDA, CDR2 SQIVND (reference sequence). This CDR3 has 16 residues. The CDR3 region is CASSIIQEGFGNTIYF. CDR3 nucleotides: TGTGCCAGTAGTATTATACAGGAGGGATTCGGAAACACCATATATTTT.

This clone was found once. The genes are TRBV11-2 and TRBJ2-1, with D possibly being TRBD2 (6 bases). The CDR3 spans 12 residues. Germline V CDR1 and CDR2: SGHAT, FQNNGV. Trimming took 0 bases from V and 9 from J, leaving 6 bases between them. DNA for the CDR3: TGTGCCAGCAGCTTAGACGGGGGTGAGCAGTTCTTC. Protein sequence: CASSLDGGEQFF.

The chain combines TRBV19 with TRBJ1-1; weak D call: TRBD1 (5 bases). The V and J ends lost 1 base and 6 bases respectively, with 9 bases between them. There are 13 residues in the CDR3. Germline values: CDR1 LNHDA, CDR2 SQIVND (reference sequence). CDR3 sequence (DNA): TGTGCCAGTAGTATAGGGGGCACCGCTGAAGCTTTCTTT. It codes for CASSIGGTAEAFF.

This clone was seen once. The rearrangement joins TRBV27 to TRBJ2-7; TRBD1 agrees at 7 bases. The CDR3 is 13 residues long. The germline V gene encodes CDR1 MNHEY and CDR2 SMNVEV (reference sequence). The junction had 9 bases not matched to a gene; V was cut back by 6 bases and J by 7 bases. CDR3 loop: CASRTTGLGEQYF. The DNA of the CDR3 is TGTGCCAGCAGGACGACAGGGTTGGGGGAGCAGTACTTC.

The chain combines TRBV4-1 with TRBJ2-7, with 8 bases identical to TRBD1. J gave up 3 bases and V 2 bases, and 15 bases lay outside the gene matches. Germline V lookup: CDR1 MGHRA, CDR2 YSYEKL. This CDR3 has 18 residues. The CDR3 coding sequence is TGCGCCAGCAGCCAATCACCCCCCGATGCAGGGGGCCTCTACGAGCAGTACTTC. It codes for CASSQSPPDAGGLYEQYF.

This clone was counted a few times. This chain joins TRBV14 and TRBJ1-6; 9 nucleotides match TRBD1. The CDR3 covers 22 residues. J was trimmed by 0 bases and V by 1 base; bases with no gene match: 16. Germline CDR1 reads SGHDN; CDR2 reads FVKESK. The CDR3 DNA follows: TGTGCCAGCAGCCAAGCCGGACAGGGGCATGTCGGACAGAGCTCCTATAATTCACCCCTCCACTTT. Its translation is CASSQAGQGHVGQSSYNSPLHF.

The chain recombines TRBV6-4 with TRBJ2-2, with 7 positions matching TRBD2. In germline, CDR1 is MRHNA, CDR2 SNTAGT. This CDR3 spans 18 amino acids. V shed 2 bases and J 2 bases; nucleotides not matched to a gene: 11. Here the CDR3 reads CASSDRYRDYINTGELFF. CDR3 nucleotides: TGTGCCAGCAGTGACCGGTATCGGGACTATATTAACACCGGGGAGCTGTTTTTT.

This clone was detected once. V usage is TRBV13 and J usage is TRBJ2-1; 11 nucleotides match TRBD2. V gave up 4 bases and J gave up 10 bases; unmatched junction bases: 15. Germline CDR1 and CDR2: PRHDT and FYEKMQ (reference sequence). The CDR3 has 17 residues. The CDR3 DNA reads as TGTGCCAGCAGCTCCACCGAAATAGCGGGGGGGCCCTTCGAGCAGTTCTTC. This codes for CASSSTEIAGGPFEQFF.